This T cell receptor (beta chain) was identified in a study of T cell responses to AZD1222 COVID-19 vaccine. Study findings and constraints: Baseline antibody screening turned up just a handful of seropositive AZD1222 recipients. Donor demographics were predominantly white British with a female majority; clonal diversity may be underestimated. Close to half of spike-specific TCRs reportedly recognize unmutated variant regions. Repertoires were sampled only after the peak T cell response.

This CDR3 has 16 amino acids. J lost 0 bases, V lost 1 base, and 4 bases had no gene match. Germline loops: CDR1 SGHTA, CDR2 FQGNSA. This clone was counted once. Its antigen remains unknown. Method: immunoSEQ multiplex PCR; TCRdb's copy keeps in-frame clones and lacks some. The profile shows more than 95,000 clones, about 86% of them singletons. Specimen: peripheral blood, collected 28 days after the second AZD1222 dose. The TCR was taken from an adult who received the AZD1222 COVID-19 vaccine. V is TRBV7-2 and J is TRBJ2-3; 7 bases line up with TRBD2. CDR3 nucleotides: TGTGCCAGCAGCTTAGTGGGGACTACTAGCACAGATACGCAGTATTTT. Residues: CASSLVGTTSTDTQYF.